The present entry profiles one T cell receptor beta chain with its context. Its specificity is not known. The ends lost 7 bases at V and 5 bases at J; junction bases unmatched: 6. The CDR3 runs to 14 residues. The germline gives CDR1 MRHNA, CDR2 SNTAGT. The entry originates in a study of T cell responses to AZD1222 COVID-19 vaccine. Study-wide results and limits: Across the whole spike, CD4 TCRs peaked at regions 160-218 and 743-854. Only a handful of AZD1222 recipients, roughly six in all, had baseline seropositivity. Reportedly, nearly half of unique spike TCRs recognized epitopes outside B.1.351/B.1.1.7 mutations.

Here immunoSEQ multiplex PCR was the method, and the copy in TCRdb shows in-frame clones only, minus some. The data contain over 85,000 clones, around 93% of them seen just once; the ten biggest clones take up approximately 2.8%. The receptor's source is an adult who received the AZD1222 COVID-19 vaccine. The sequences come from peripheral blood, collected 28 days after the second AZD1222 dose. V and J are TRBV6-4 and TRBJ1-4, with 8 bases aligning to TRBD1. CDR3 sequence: CASTGTGGNEKLFF. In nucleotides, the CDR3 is TGTGCCAGCACCGGGACAGGAGGCAATGAAAAACTGTTTTTT.